Listed below are T cell receptor beta chains from one sample, sequenced in a study of CD8+ T cells in alopecia areata. Clones were sequenced by immunoSEQ multiplex PCR, and TCRdb holds only the in-frame ones, with some missing. The data contain roughly 220,000 clones, more than 60% of them seen just once; the ten biggest clones take up about 1.2%. Sequencing used CD4+ T cells sorted from blood, obtained between weeks 43 and 45, from a patient treated with tofacitinib. Every receptor here comes from a human donor with alopecia areata. CDR3s include the opening cysteine and the closing phenylalanine or tryptophan. A D gene is named only where the DNA matches it firmly. Only part of the rows carry a size: once, few, many, or a class if the clone is expanded.

j_call clone_size v_call d_call cdr3_nt cdr3_aa
TRBJ1-5 NA TRBV5-6 TRBD1 TGTGCCAGCAGCTTGAACAGGGGCGCATTCTCCTATAGCAATCAGCCCCAGCATTTT CASSLNRGAFSYSNQPQHF
TRBJ2-7 NA TRBV6-5 NA TGTGCCAGCAGGGATCAGGGACGGATGTACGAGCAGTACTTC CASRDQGRMYEQYF
TRBJ1-2 NA TRBV20-1 NA TGCAGTGCTAGAAAAGGGAGTGGCTACACCTTC CSARKGSGYTF
TRBJ2-3 NA TRBV30 NA TGTGCCTGGAGTGTACGTAATCGGAGGGGGGTAGGAGATACGCAGTATTTT CAWSVRNRRGVGDTQYF
TRBJ1-5 NA TRBV28 TRBD1 TGTGCCAGCACCGGGACAGGGACGGGCAATCAGCCCCAGCATTTT CASTGTGTGNQPQHF
TRBJ1-2 NA TRBV2 TRBD1 TGTGCCAGCAGTGAAGGGGGACAGGGGGCGAGCTATGGCTACACCTTC CASSEGGQGASYGYTF
TRBJ1-1 NA TRBV29-1 NA TGCAGCGTCCAAATGGTTGGCACTGAAGCTTTCTTT CSVQMVGTEAFF
TRBJ2-1 NA TRBV30 NA TGTGCCTCACGGACGCGGAGGTCCTACAATGAGCAGTTCTTC CASRTRRSYNEQFF
TRBJ2-1 NA TRBV29-1 TRBD1 TGCAGCGTTGAATGGGGGACAGGGTTGGATGAGCAGTTCTTC CSVEWGTGLDEQFF
TRBJ2-6 few TRBV18 NA TGTGCCAGCTCACTCCTCCAACTCGGTCAGAGCTCTGGGGCCAACGTCCTGACTTTC CASSLLQLGQSSGANVLTF
TRBJ1-1 NA TRBV2 TRBD1 TGTGCCAGCAGCAGGGGGCGCGGGTTGGGGAACACTGAAGCTTTCTTT CASSRGRGLGNTEAFF
TRBJ1-5 NA TRBV15 NA TGTGCCACCAGCAGAGATCTACTCGGGCTTACTAGCAATCAGCCCCAGCATTTT CATSRDLLGLTSNQPQHF
TRBJ2-3 NA TRBV9 NA TGTGCCAGCAGCGAAACAGTGAGCACAGATACGCAGTATTTT CASSETVSTDTQYF
TRBJ1-1 NA TRBV5-4 NA TGTGCCAGCAGCTTGGCCACAGGGAGGAACACTGAAGCTTTCTTT CASSLATGRNTEAFF
TRBJ2-7 NA TRBV15 TRBD1 TGTGCCACCAGCAGAGATCGACAGGGTCCCTACGAGCAGTACTTC CATSRDRQGPYEQYF
TRBJ2-7 NA TRBV2 NA TGTGCCAGCAGCAACTACGAGCAGTACTTC CASSNYEQYF
TRBJ1-5 NA TRBV5-1 NA TGCGCCAGCAGCACTACAGGTCCGAATCAGCCCCAGCATTTT CASSTTGPNQPQHF
TRBJ2-3 few TRBV11-2 TRBD1 TGTGCCAGCAGCCCTGGACAGGGTAGGACGCAGTATTTT CASSPGQGRTQYF
TRBJ2-2 NA TRBV2 NA TGTGCCAGCATGAGGACTAAGGAGCTGTTTTTT CASMRTKELFF
TRBJ1-4 NA TRBV7-9 NA TGTGCCAGCAGCTTATATCAGGGTGGTAATGAAAAACTGTTTTTT CASSLYQGGNEKLFF
TRBJ1-2 many TRBV30 NA TGTGCCTGGAGTGCCCAGGGAACGAATGGCTACACCTTC CAWSAQGTNGYTF
TRBJ2-5 few TRBV7-2 NA TGTGCCAGCAGCCGCCGGGGACGAGATTATGGCCAGTACTTC CASSRRGRDYGQYF
TRBJ2-2 NA TRBV7-8 TRBD1 TGTGCCAGCAGCCGGGACAGGGGGACCGGGGAGCTGTTTTTT CASSRDRGTGELFF
TRBJ1-5 NA TRBV2 TRBD1 TGTGCCAGCCTGGGACAGGGCGGCCAGCCCCAGCATTTT CASLGQGGQPQHF
TRBJ1-6 few TRBV29-1 TRBD1 TGCAGCGTCACCCCCAGGGGGAATAATTCACCCCTCCACTTT CSVTPRGNNSPLHF
TRBJ1-2 few TRBV4-3 TRBD1 TGCGCCAGCAGCCAAGATCCTACTCGGACAGGGAGAGGCTACACCTTC CASSQDPTRTGRGYTF
TRBJ2-5 NA TRBV5-1 NA TGCGCCAGCAGGAGGGGGGCGTACCAAGAGACCCAGTACTTC CASRRGAYQETQYF
TRBJ2-5 once TRBV29-1 NA TGCAGCGTTGCCACTAGTAATTTAGTGGCCCAGTACTTC CSVATSNLVAQYF
TRBJ1-2 NA TRBV29-1 NA TGCAGCGTTGGGGAGGGCGACTATGGCTACACCTTC CSVGEGDYGYTF